This T cell receptor beta chain was observed in a study of regulatory T cells in long-lasting Graves disease. This clonotype occurred a few times. Libraries of TCR beta came from iRepertoire HTBI primers plus Arm-PCR of CDR3 regions. Using its own MiXCR run on the multiplex PCR reads, TCRdb lists one record per CDR3 protein. The sample holds 400,000 to 500,000 distinct CDR3 sequences, over 15% seen once. The CDR3 is 12 residues long. V lost 6 bases, J lost 2 bases, and 10 bases lay in between. Looked up from germline, CDR1 is SQVTM and CDR2 is ANQGSEA. Time point in this sample: newly diagnosed GD, antithyroid drugs for less than 3 months. The TCR library was made from RNA extracted from PBMCs. In addition, the sample was reused for a study of T cells in Graves' hyperthyroidism and ophthalmopathy.

The source was peripheral blood mononuclear cells (PBMCs), collected at new diagnosis, from a patient treated with antithyroid drugs. The chain employs TRBV29-1 and TRBJ1-1; D is unclear. This receptor was identified in a young woman with Graves disease. CDR3 bases: TGCAGCGTAACGGCCCATAACACTGAAGCTTTCTTT. Its translation is CSVTAHNTEAFF.